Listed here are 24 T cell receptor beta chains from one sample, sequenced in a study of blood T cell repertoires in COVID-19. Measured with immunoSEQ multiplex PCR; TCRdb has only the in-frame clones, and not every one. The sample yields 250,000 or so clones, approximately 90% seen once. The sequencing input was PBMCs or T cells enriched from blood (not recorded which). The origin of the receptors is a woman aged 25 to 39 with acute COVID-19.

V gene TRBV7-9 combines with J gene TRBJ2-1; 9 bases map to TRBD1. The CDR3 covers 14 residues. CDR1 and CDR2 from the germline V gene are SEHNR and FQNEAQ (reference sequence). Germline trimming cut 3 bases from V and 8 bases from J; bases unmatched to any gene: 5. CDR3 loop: CASSFGTGFDEQFF. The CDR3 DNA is TGTGCCAGCAGCTTCGGGACAGGGTTCGATGAGCAGTTCTTC.

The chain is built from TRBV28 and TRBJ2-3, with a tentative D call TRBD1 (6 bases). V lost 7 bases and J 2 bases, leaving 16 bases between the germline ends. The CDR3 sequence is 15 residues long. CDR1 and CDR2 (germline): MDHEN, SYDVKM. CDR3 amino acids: CASINNRDNTDTQYF. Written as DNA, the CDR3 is TGTGCCAGCATCAATAACCGGGACAACACAGATACGCAGTATTTT.

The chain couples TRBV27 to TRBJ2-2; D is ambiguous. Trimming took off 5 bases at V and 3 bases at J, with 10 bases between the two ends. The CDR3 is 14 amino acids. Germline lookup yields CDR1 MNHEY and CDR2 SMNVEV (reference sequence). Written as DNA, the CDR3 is TGTGCCAGCAGTCCGCACACCGACACCGGGGAGCTGTTTTTT. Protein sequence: CASSPHTDTGELFF.

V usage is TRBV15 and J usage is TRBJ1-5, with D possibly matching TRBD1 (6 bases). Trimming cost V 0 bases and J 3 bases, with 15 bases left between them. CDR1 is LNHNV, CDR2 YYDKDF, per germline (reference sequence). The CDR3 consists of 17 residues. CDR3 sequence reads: CATSRDGAGVVNQPQHF. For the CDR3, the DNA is TGTGCCACCAGCAGAGATGGGGCAGGGGTGGTCAATCAGCCCCAGCATTTT.

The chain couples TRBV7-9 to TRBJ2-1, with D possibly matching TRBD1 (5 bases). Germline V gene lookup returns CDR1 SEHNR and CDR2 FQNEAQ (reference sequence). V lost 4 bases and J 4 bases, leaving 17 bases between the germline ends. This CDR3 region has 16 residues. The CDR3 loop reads CASSYTGLQTYNEQFF. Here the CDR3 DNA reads TGTGCCAGCAGCTACACAGGTCTGCAAACGTACAATGAGCAGTTCTTC.

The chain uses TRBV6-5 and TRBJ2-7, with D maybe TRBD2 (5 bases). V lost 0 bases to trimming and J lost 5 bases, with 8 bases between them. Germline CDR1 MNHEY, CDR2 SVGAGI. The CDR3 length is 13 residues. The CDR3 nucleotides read TGTGCCAGCAGTTACTCGCGGGTCCACGAGCAGTACTTC. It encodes CASSYSRVHEQYF.

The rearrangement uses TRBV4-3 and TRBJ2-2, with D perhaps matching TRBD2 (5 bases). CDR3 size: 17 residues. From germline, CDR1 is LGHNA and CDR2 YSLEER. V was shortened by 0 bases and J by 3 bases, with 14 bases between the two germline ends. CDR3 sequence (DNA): TGCGCCAGCAGCCAAGATCCGTCAGCGGTCGACACCGGGGAGCTGTTTTTT. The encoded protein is CASSQDPSAVDTGELFF.

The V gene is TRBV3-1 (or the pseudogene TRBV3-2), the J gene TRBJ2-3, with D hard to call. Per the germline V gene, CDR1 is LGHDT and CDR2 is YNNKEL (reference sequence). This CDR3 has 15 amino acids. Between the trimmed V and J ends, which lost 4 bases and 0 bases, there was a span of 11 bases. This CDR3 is CASSPSGTSTDTQYF. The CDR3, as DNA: TGTGCCAGCAGCCCTTCAGGAACTAGCACAGATACGCAGTATTTT.

CDR3 bases: TGCGCCAGCAGTTTCGGGGGGGCCCAAGAGACCCAGTACTTC. It is translated as CASSFGGAQETQYF. V and J are TRBV5-1 and TRBJ2-5; the match to TRBD2 covers 8 bases. The CDR3 runs to 14 residues. The junction had 4 bases not matched to a gene; V was cut back by 5 bases and J by 1 base. Germline lookup yields CDR1 SGHRS and CDR2 YFSETQ.

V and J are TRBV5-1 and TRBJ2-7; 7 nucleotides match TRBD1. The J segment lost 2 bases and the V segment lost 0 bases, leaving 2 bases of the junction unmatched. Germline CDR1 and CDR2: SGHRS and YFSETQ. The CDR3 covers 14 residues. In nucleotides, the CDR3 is TGCGCCAGCAGCTTGGTGGGACAGCCCTACGAGCAGTACTTC. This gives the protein CASSLVGQPYEQYF.

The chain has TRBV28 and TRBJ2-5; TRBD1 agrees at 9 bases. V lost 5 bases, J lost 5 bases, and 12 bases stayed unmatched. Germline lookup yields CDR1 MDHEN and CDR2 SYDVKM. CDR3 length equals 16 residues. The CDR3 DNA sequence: TGTGCCAGCAGTCCGAACCCGGGACAGGGTCGCGAGACCCAGTACTTC. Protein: CASSPNPGQGRETQYF.

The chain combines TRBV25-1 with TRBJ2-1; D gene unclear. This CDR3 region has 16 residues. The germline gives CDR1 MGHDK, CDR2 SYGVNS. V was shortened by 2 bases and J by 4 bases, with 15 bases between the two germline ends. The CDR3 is CASSEIRLTEYNEQFF. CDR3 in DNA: TGTGCCAGCAGTGAAATTCGACTGACCGAATACAATGAGCAGTTCTTC.

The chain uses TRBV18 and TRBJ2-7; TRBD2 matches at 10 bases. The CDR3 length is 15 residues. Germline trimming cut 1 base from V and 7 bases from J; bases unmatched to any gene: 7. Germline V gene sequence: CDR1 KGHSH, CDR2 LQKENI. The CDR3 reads CASSPRTSGEGEQYF. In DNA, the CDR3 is TGTGCCAGCTCACCACGAACTAGCGGGGAGGGGGAGCAGTACTTC.

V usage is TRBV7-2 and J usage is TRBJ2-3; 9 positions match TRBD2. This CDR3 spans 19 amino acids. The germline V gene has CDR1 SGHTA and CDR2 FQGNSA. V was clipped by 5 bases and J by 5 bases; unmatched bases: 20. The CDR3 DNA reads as TGTGCCAGCAGCCCGAGGGGTGGACTAGCGCCTAAGTTGGTAGATACGCAGTATTTT. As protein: CASSPRGGLAPKLVDTQYF.

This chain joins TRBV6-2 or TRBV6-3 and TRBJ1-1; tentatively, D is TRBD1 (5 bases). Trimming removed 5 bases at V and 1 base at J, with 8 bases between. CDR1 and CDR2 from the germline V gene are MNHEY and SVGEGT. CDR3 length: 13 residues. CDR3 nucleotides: TGTGCCAGCAGTCTTCAGGGGAACACTGAAGCTTTCTTT. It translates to CASSLQGNTEAFF.

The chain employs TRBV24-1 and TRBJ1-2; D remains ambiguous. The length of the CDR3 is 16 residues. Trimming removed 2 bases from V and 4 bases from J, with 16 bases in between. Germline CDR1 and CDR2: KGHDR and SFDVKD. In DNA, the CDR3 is TGTGCCACCAGTGATTCCAACGACATGGGGAGCTATGGCTACACCTTC. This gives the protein CATSDSNDMGSYGYTF.

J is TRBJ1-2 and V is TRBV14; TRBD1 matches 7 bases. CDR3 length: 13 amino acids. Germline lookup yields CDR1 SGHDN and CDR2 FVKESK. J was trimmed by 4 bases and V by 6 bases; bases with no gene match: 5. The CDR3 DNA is TGTGCCAGCAGTCCTGACAGGGCCTATGGCTACACCTTC. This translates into CASSPDRAYGYTF.

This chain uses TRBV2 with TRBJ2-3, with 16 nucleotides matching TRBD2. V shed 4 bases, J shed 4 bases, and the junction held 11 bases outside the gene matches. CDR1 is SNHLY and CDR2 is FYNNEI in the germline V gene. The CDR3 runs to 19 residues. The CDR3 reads CASSAGLAGGLGAADTQYF. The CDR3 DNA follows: TGTGCCAGCAGTGCGGGACTAGCGGGAGGGTTGGGGGCGGCAGATACGCAGTATTTT.

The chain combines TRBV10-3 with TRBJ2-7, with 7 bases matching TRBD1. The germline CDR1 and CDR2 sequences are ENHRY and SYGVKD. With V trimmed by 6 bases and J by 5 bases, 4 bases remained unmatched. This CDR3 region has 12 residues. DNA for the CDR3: TGTGCCATCAGGATCCAGGGGGACGAGCAGTACTTC. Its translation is CAIRIQGDEQYF.

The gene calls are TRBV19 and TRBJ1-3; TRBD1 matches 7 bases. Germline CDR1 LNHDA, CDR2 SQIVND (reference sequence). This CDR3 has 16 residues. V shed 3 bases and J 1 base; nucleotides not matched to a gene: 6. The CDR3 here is CASSIGGGPSGNTIYF. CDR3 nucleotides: TGTGCCAGTAGTATTGGAGGGGGCCCGTCTGGAAACACCATATATTTT.

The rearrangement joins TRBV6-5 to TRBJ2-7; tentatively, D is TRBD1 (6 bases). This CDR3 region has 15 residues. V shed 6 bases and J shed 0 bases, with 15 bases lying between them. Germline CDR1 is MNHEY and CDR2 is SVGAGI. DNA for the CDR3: TGTGCCAGCAGCTCCACAGGGACCCCCTCCTACGAGCAGTACTTC. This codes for CASSSTGTPSYEQYF.

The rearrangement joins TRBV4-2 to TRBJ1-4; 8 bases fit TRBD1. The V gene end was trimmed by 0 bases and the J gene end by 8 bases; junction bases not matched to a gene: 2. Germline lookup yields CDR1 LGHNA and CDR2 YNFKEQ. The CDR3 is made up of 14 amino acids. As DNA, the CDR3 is TGTGCCAGCAGCCAAGATGCAGGGGGCGAAAAACTGTTTTTT. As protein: CASSQDAGGEKLFF.

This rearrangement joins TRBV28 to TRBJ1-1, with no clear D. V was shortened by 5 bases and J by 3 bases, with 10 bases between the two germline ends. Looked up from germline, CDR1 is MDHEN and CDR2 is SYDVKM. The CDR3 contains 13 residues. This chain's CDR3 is CASSPEVDTEAFF. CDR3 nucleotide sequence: TGTGCCAGCAGTCCCGAGGTAGACACTGAAGCTTTCTTT.

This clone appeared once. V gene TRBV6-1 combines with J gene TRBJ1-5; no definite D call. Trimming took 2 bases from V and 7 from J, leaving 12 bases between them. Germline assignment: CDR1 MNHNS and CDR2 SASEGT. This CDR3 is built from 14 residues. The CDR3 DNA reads TGTGCCAGCAGTGAAAGTACTCTAGGCCAGCCCCAGCATTTT. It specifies CASSESTLGQPQHF.